The 13 T cell receptor beta chains given below trace back to one sample, sequenced in a study of T cells after yellow fever vaccination. Each CDR3 protein gets one entry after TCRdb re-called the 5' RACE reads with MiXCR. The data show some 600,000 distinct CDR3 sequences, over 9% seen once. The sequencing used PBMCs, collected on the day of the yellow fever booster vaccination. The receptors come from a young man who received the YFV17D yellow fever vaccine.

This clonotype was seen more than once but under ten times. The chain has TRBV6-2 or TRBV6-3 and TRBJ1-1; 7 bases align to TRBD1. Losses at the gene ends were 1 base for V and 6 bases for J; bases not matched to a gene: 8. Germline values: CDR1 MNHEY, CDR2 SVGEGT. The CDR3 consists of 15 residues. CDR3 DNA: TGTGCCAGCAGTTACTTCAGGGGGACGGGGGCTGAAGCTTTCTTT. It yields the protein CASSYFRGTGAEAFF.

This clonotype was counted a few times. The gene calls are TRBV7-9 and TRBJ2-1, with D perhaps TRBD1 (5 bases). V lost 5 bases to trimming and J lost 6 bases, with 14 bases between them. The CDR3 contains 14 residues. Germline CDR1 reads SEHNR; CDR2 reads FQNEAQ (reference sequence). For the CDR3, the DNA is TGTGCCAGCAGCGCAGGGCGCGTGGGCAATGAGCAGTTCTTC. Translated: CASSAGRVGNEQFF. Full variable domain (rest looked up from reference TRBV7-9 and TRBJ2-1): DTGVSQNPRHKITKRGQNVTFRCDPISEHNRLYWYRQTLGQGPEFLTYFQNEAQLEKSRLLSDRFSAERPKGSFSTLEIQRTEQGDSAMYLCASSAGRVGNEQFFGPGTRLTVL.

The chain is built from TRBV20-1 and TRBJ1-2; no definite D call. The CDR3 is 13 residues long. Between the trimmed V and J ends, which lost 4 bases and 7 bases, there was a span of 16 bases. In germline, CDR1 is DFQATT, CDR2 SNEGSKA (reference sequence). CDR3 in amino acids: CSATASGRAGYTF. The CDR3 DNA follows: TGCAGTGCTACTGCCTCTGGGAGAGCTGGCTACACCTTC.

This clonotype has only a few counts. The chain carries TRBV6-1 and TRBJ2-1; maybe TRBD2 (5 bases). Per germline, CDR1 MNHNS and CDR2 SASEGT. V dropped 8 bases and J dropped 3 bases, with 8 bases sitting between them. This CDR3 contains 12 residues. The CDR3 DNA reads as TGTGCCAGCCAAGACTACTACAATGAGCAGTTCTTC. Protein product: CASQDYYNEQFF.

This chain connects TRBV20-1 to TRBJ2-3; D is perhaps TRBD1 or TRBD2 (5 bases each). Germline CDR1 DFQATT, CDR2 SNEGSKA (reference sequence). This CDR3 contains 14 residues. V was shortened by 0 bases and J by 4 bases, with 11 bases between the two germline ends. CDR3 sequence reads: CSARDQGSADTQYF. The CDR3 DNA reads as TGCAGTGCTAGAGACCAGGGTAGCGCAGATACGCAGTATTTT.

This clonotype appeared many times. The rearrangement links TRBV29-1 to TRBJ2-1; D ambiguous. Deletions cut 4 bases from V and 6 bases from J, with 7 bases between. From germline, CDR1 is SQVTM and CDR2 ANQGSEA. This CDR3 has 11 amino acids. CDR3 residues: CSVAGPNEQFF. In DNA form, the CDR3 reads TGCAGCGTTGCGGGCCCCAATGAGCAGTTCTTC.

This clonotype has a handful of counts. The chain joins TRBV12-3 or TRBV12-4 to TRBJ2-6; maybe TRBD1 (6 bases). The CDR3 runs 16 residues. V shed 3 bases and J shed 1 base, with 10 bases lying between them. The CDR3: CASSFDRTSGANVLTF. The CDR3 DNA reads TGTGCCAGCAGTTTCGACAGGACGTCTGGGGCCAACGTCCTGACTTTC.

The chain recombines TRBV12-2 with TRBJ2-3; the tabulated D call, TRBD2, remains unverified against the DNA. TRBV12-2 is termed a pseudogene. The CDR3 is 22 residues long. The CDR3 nucleotides are TGTGCAAGTCGCTTAGTAGGAGCGCCGTACGACGCCAGACTAGCGGGAGGGCCTGGGCAGTATTTT. Its translation: CASRLVGAPYDARLAGGPGQYF.

This clonotype showed up just a few times. The chain uses TRBV24-1 and TRBJ1-4; D unresolved. Trimming shortened V by 4 bases and J by 3 bases, and 17 bases separated the two germline ends. Looked up from germline, CDR1 is KGHDR and CDR2 is SFDVKD. The CDR3 sequence is 17 residues long. The CDR3 loop is CATSDPPGVGANEKLFF. The CDR3, as DNA: TGTGCCACCAGTGACCCGCCGGGAGTCGGTGCTAATGAAAAACTGTTTTTT.

This clonotype came up a few times. V gene TRBV11-2 combines with J gene TRBJ2-2; D unresolved. The CDR3 is 14 residues long. V was trimmed by 0 bases and J by 6 bases, leaving 8 bases between them. Looked up from germline, CDR1 is SGHAT and CDR2 is FQNNGV. The CDR3 sequence: CASSLEAFPGELFF. For the CDR3, the DNA is TGTGCCAGCAGCTTAGAGGCGTTCCCCGGGGAGCTGTTTTTT.

The chain links TRBV10-1 to TRBJ2-2, with 9 bases fitting TRBD1. Per germline, CDR1 WNHNN and CDR2 SYGVQD (reference sequence). The CDR3 runs to 15 residues. V lost 5 bases, J lost 7 bases, and 8 bases stayed unmatched. DNA of the CDR3: TGCGCCAGCAGTCTCAGGACAGGGGAAGGCGGGGAGCTGTTTTTT. It encodes CASSLRTGEGGELFF.

The chain has TRBV14 and TRBJ2-7; 7 bases are shared with TRBD2. The CDR3 has 14 amino acids. In germline, CDR1 is SGHDN, CDR2 FVKESK. Trimming at V came to 4 bases and at J to 3 bases, leaving 6 bases not matched to a gene. CDR3 coding DNA: TGTGCCAGCAGCCGGAACCTAGCGGTCTACGAGCAGTACTTC. Translation: CASSRNLAVYEQYF.

This clonotype was seen a handful of times. J is TRBJ2-2 and V is TRBV10-3, with 14 positions matching TRBD2. With V trimmed by 6 bases and J by 2 bases, 11 bases remained unmatched. Germline-derived CDR1 and CDR2 are ENHRY and SYGVKD. The CDR3 totals 19 residues. The CDR3 spells CAIRTLGTSGRFNTGELFF. The CDR3 DNA is TGTGCCATCAGGACACTCGGGACTAGCGGGAGATTTAACACCGGGGAGCTGTTTTTT.